This is a list of T cell receptor beta chains from one sample in a study of PD-L1 blockade in urothelial cancer. Assay used: immunoSEQ multiplex PCR; TCRdb lists only in-frame clones, some missing. The sample has 50,000 to 60,000 clones; approximately 87% are singletons. The sample was PBMCs, taken around atezolizumab (anti-PD-L1) treatment. The receptors were sampled from a man between 35 and 55 years old with urothelial cancer. Both conserved end residues are part of each CDR3. Fields, in order: V gene, D gene, clone size, J gene, CDR3 DNA, CDR3 protein. A D gene is named only where the DNA matches it firmly. Size is omitted from some rows. Given values are once, few, many or a class for expanded clones.

V: TRBV5-1; D: .; size: once; J: TRBJ2-1; DNA: TGCGCCAGCAGCTTGGCCGGGAATCGTCTCTACAATGAGCAGTTCTTC; CDR3: CASSLAGNRLYNEQFF
V: TRBV28; D: .; size: .; J: TRBJ1-3; DNA: TGTGCCAGCAGCGTACTTGGAAACACCATATATTTT; CDR3: CASSVLGNTIYF
V: TRBV18; D: .; size: .; J: TRBJ1-3; DNA: TGTGCCAGCTCACCAAGCCAGGGAAACACCATACTTTTT; CDR3: CASSPSQGNTILF
V: TRBV11-1; D: .; size: .; J: TRBJ2-7; DNA: TGTGCCAGCAGGGAGGGGGCGGATGAGCAGTACTTC; CDR3: CASREGADEQYF
V: TRBV19; D: TRBD1; size: .; J: TRBJ2-2; DNA: TGTGCCAGTAGTTCCGGGACAGCTTTCACCGGGGAGCTGTTTTTT; CDR3: CASSSGTAFTGELFF
V: TRBV5-1; D: .; size: .; J: TRBJ2-7; DNA: TGCGCCAGCAGCTCGGGACAGTCCGGGGGCGAGCAGTACTTC; CDR3: CASSSGQSGGEQYF
V: TRBV6-6; D: TRBD1; size: .; J: TRBJ1-5; DNA: TGTGCCAGCAGGGGACAGGAGGCTCAGCCCCAGCATTTT; CDR3: CASRGQEAQPQHF
V: TRBV28; D: TRBD1; size: .; J: TRBJ2-1; DNA: TGTGCCAGCAGTTTTGGGACAGCCTTCAATGAGCAGTTCTTC; CDR3: CASSFGTAFNEQFF
V: TRBV10-3; D: .; size: few; J: TRBJ1-4; DNA: TGTGCCATCAGTGGACAGGCAACTAATGAAAAACTGTTTTTT; CDR3: CAISGQATNEKLFF
V: TRBV6-1; D: TRBD1; size: .; J: TRBJ1-5; DNA: TGTGCCAGCAGCCCGGGACAGGTCTCCAATCAGCCCCAGCATTTT; CDR3: CASSPGQVSNQPQHF
V: TRBV18; D: TRBD2; size: .; J: TRBJ2-3; DNA: TGTGCCAGCTCACCAACAGCGGGAGCTACGGATACGCAGTATTTT; CDR3: CASSPTAGATDTQYF
V: TRBV2; D: .; size: .; J: TRBJ2-1; DNA: TGTGCCAGCAGCTATCTAGCGCTCTCCGACAATGAGCAGTTCTTC; CDR3: CASSYLALSDNEQFF
V: TRBV11-2; D: .; size: .; J: TRBJ1-2; DNA: TGTGCCAGCAGCTCGGGACTGACAAACTATGGCTACACCTTC; CDR3: CASSSGLTNYGYTF
V: TRBV7-9; D: .; size: .; J: TRBJ2-7; DNA: TGTGCCAGCAGCTTGCGGGCGGGGATGGGCGAGCAGTACTTC; CDR3: CASSLRAGMGEQYF
V: TRBV11-2; D: .; size: .; J: TRBJ2-5; DNA: TGTGCCAGCAGCTTAGGGGGCGGAGTCCTCCAAGAGACCCAGTACTTC; CDR3: CASSLGGGVLQETQYF
V: TRBV28; D: .; size: .; J: TRBJ1-2; DNA: TGTGCCAGCAGCGGACATTTTGGCTACACCTTC; CDR3: CASSGHFGYTF
V: TRBV28; D: .; size: .; J: TRBJ1-2; DNA: TGTGCCAGCAGTTTACCGCCAGGGTCCCATATGGGCTACACCTTC; CDR3: CASSLPPGSHMGYTF
V: TRBV13; D: TRBD1; size: .; J: TRBJ1-4; DNA: TGTGCCAGCAGCCCCCGGGACAGTCGCCCCAAGGTTTTT; CDR3: CASSPRDSRPKVF
V: TRBV28; D: .; size: .; J: TRBJ1-5; DNA: TGTGCCAGCAGTCCGAGGGTAGATCAGCCCCAGCATTTT; CDR3: CASSPRVDQPQHF
V: TRBV7-3; D: TRBD1; size: once; J: TRBJ2-7; DNA: TGTGCCAGCAGCTTAACGGCAGGGGGCCAATACGAGCAGTACTTC; CDR3: CASSLTAGGQYEQYF
V: TRBV13; D: TRBD2; size: .; J: TRBJ2-7; DNA: TGTGCCAGCAGCCCTCTTCGCGGGAGAACCTACGAGCAGTACTTC; CDR3: CASSPLRGRTYEQYF
V: TRBV11-3; D: .; size: .; J: TRBJ1-1; DNA: TGTGCCAGCAGCTCGGCAGGGTTCGTTGAAGCTTTCTTT; CDR3: CASSSAGFVEAFF